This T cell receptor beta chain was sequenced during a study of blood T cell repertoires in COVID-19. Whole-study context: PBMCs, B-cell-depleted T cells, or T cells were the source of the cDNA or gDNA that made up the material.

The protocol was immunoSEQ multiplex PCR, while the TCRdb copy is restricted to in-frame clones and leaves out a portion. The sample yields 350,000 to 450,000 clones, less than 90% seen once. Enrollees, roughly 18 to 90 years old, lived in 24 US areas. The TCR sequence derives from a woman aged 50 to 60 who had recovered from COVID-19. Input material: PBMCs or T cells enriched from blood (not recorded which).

CDR3 amino acids: CASSPELARGTGELFF. The CDR3, as DNA: TGCGCCAGCAGCCCGGAACTAGCGCGGGGCACCGGGGAGCTGTTTTTT. The chain uses TRBV5-1 and TRBJ2-2, with 7 nucleotides matching TRBD2. CDR3 size: 16 residues. With 4 bases clipped from V and 4 bases from J, the junction kept 10 bases outside the gene matches. Germline-derived CDR1 and CDR2 are SGHRS and YFSETQ.